This T cell receptor (beta chain) was found in a study of blood T cell repertoires in COVID-19. Study details: Samples of COVID-19 (acute and convalescent) were obtained from the United States, Italy and Spain. PBMCs, B-cell-depleted T cells, or T cells provided the cDNA or gDNA that made up the material.

Sequencing used immunoSEQ multiplex PCR; TCRdb keeps in-frame clones, though not all of them. The sample consists of 150,000 to 200,000 clones, about three quarters of them appearing once. V shed 1 base and J shed 8 bases, with 8 bases lying between them. The CDR3 has 11 residues. Germline V CDR1 and CDR2: DFQATT, SNEGSKA (reference sequence). Sequenced: peripheral blood. This chain joins TRBV20-1 and TRBJ1-1; D is unclear. The clonotype was recovered from a woman aged 70 to 79 with acute or convalescent COVID-19. This CDR3 is CSARAPIEAFF. DNA of the CDR3: TGCAGTGCTAGAGCTCCTATCGAAGCTTTCTTT.